This T cell receptor beta chain was found in a study of vaccination and CD4 T cells after COVID-19. The CDR3 loop spans 13 amino acids. Between the trimmed V and J ends, which lost 6 bases and 4 bases, there was a span of 12 bases. Germline V CDR1 and CDR2: LNHDA, SQIVND (reference sequence). Points on this clonotype: What it recognizes is unknown.

Scientists ran DNA taken from cultured CD4+ T cells through the Oncomine TCR Beta short-read assay for sequencing. TCRdb analysed the PCR reads with MiXCR anew, one entry per CDR3 protein. The sample carries approximately 12,000 distinct CDR3 sequences, around 61% recorded once. The treatment was: roughly ten-day PBMC culture with coronavirus spike peptide pools or control peptides (ViraFEST assay). Expansion of antigen-specific T cells with peptide pools by ViraFEST preceded sequencing of TCRs. This sequence originates from a human donor who had recovered from COVID-19. The sample was CD4+ T cells from blood, cultured in vitro. The chain links TRBV19 to TRBJ1-2; the D is unclear. CDR3 sequence reads: CASREAGIYGYTF. In DNA form, the CDR3 reads TGTGCCAGTAGAGAGGCGGGAATCTATGGCTACACCTTC. Using reference TRBV19 and TRBJ1-2 for the parts outside the CDR3, the full variable domain is DGGITQSPKYLFRKEGQNVTLSCEQNLNHDAMYWYRQDPGQGLRLIYYSQIVNDFQKGDIAEGYSVSREKKESFPLTVTSAQKNPTAFYLCASREAGIYGYTFGSGTRLTVV.